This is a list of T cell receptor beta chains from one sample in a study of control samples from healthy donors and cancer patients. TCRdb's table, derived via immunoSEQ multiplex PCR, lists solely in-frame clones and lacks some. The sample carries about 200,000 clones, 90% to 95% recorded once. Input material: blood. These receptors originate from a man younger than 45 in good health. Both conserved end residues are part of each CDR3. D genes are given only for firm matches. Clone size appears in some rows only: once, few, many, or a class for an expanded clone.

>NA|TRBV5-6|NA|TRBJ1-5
CASSLALRGLQPQHF
TGTGCCAGCAGCTTGGCCCTACGAGGGCTTCAGCCCCAGCATTTT
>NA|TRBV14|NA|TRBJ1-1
CASSPWRAEGTEAFF
TGTGCCAGCAGCCCCTGGAGGGCTGAGGGCACTGAAGCTTTCTTT
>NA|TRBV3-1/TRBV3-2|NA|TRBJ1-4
CASSHPRGLRGREKLFF
TGTGCCAGCAGCCATCCACGGGGCCTGCGGGGGCGAGAAAAACTGTTTTTT
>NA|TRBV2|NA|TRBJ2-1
CASSEYRGLNNEQFF
TGTGCCAGCAGTGAATACCGGGGCCTTAACAATGAGCAGTTCTTC
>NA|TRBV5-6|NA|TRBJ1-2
CASSLAGQYGYTF
TGTGCCAGCAGCTTGGCGGGACAATATGGCTACACCTTC
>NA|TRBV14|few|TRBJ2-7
CASSQELRGEQYF
TGTGCCAGCAGCCAAGAGTTACGAGGCGAGCAGTACTTC
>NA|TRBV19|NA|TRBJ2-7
CASSISQGLYEQYF
TGTGCCAGTAGTATAAGCCAGGGTCTCTACGAGCAGTACTTC
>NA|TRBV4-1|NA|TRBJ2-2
CASARTGGFTGELFF
TGCGCCAGCGCGAGGACGGGGGGCTTTACCGGGGAGCTGTTTTTT
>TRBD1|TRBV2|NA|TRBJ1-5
CASSGETGGNQPQHF
TGTGCCAGCAGTGGTGAGACAGGGGGCAATCAGCCCCAGCATTTT
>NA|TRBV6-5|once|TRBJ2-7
CASSYGFSYEQYF
TGTGCCAGCAGTTACGGCTTCTCCTACGAGCAGTACTTC
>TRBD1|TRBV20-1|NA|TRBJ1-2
CSAQQGSGYTF
TGCAGTGCGCAACAGGGGTCTGGCTACACCTTC
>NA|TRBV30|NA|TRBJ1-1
CAWSLTPGLGNTEAFF
TGTGCCTGGAGTTTGACTCCCGGGCTCGGGAACACTGAAGCTTTCTTT
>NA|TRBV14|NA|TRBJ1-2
CASSQQAGLNYGYTF
TGTGCCAGCAGCCAACAGGCGGGACTTAACTATGGCTACACCTTC
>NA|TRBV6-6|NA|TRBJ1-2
CASREGDYGYTF
TGTGCCAGCAGAGAGGGGGACTATGGCTACACCTTC
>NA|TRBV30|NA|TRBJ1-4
CAWSVRGVGGKLFF
TGTGCCTGGAGTGTACGCGGGGTCGGGGGGAAACTGTTTTTT
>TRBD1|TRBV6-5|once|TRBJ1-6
CASRVDRAHNSPLHF
TGTGCCAGCAGAGTGGACAGGGCCCATAATTCACCCCTCCACTTT
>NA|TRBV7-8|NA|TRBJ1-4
CASSFRIAGEKLFF
TGTGCCAGCAGCTTTAGGATTGCAGGTGAAAAACTGTTTTTT
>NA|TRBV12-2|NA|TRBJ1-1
CASREGDTEAFF
TGTGCAAGTCGCGAGGGTGACACTGAAGCTTTCTTT
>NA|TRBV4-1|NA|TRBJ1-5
CASSQEFALSNQPQHF
TGCGCCAGCAGCCAAGAGTTCGCTCTTAGCAATCAGCCCCAGCATTTT
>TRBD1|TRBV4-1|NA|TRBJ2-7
CASSPRPPNDRGPEQYF
TGCGCCAGCAGCCCCCGTCCCCCGAACGACAGGGGGCCCGAGCAGTACTTC
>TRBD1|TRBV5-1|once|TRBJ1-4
CASSLRTGGSNEKLFF
TGCGCCAGCAGCTTAAGGACAGGGGGCTCTAATGAAAAACTGTTTTTT
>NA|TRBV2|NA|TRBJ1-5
CASKGEDISNQPQHF
TGTGCCAGCAAAGGGGAAGATATTAGCAATCAGCCCCAGCATTTT
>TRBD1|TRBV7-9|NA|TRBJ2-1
CASSTQGVPLPVGQFF
TGTGCCAGCAGCACTCAGGGGGTACCGCTCCCGGTGGGGCAGTTCTTC
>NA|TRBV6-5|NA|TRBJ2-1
CASSIYNEQFF
TGTGCCAGCAGTATCTACAATGAGCAGTTCTTC
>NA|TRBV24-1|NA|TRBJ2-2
CATSDFPGTGELFF
TGTGCCACCAGTGATTTCCCGGGCACCGGGGAGCTGTTTTTT
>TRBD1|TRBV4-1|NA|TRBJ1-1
CASSHTTGARSMNTEAFF
TGCGCCAGCAGCCACACAACAGGGGCGAGATCCATGAACACTGAAGCTTTCTTT
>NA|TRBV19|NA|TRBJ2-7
CASSITGTYEQYF
TGTGCCAGTAGTATTACAGGGACCTACGAGCAGTACTTC
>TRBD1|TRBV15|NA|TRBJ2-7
CATSRGTGGPYEQYF
TGTGCCACCAGCAGGGGGACAGGGGGCCCATACGAGCAGTACTTC
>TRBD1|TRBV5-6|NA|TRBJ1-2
CASSIGQGAYGYTF
TGTGCCAGCAGCATAGGACAGGGGGCTTATGGCTACACCTTC
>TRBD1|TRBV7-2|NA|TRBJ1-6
CASSSQGLRSPLHF
TGTGCCAGCAGCTCACAGGGGTTACGGTCACCCCTCCACTTT
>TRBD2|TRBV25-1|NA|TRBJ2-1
CASGLAGGDNEQFF
TGTGCCAGCGGGCTAGCGGGAGGCGACAATGAGCAGTTCTTC
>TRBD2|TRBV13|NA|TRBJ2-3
CASSLGYPARGVSDTQYF
TGTGCCAGCAGCTTAGGGTACCCGGCGCGGGGGGTGTCCGATACGCAGTATTTT
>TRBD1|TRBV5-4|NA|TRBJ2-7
CASSFKGAGEQYF
TGTGCCAGCAGCTTTAAGGGGGCGGGTGAGCAGTACTTC
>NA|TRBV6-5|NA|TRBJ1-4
CASSYSGGPEKLFF
TGTGCCAGCAGTTACTCTGGAGGGCCGGAAAAACTGTTTTTT
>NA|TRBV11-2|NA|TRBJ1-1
CASSAQQGRTEAFF
TGTGCCAGCAGCGCACAACAGGGTAGAACTGAAGCTTTCTTT
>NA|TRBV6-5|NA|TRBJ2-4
CASGGARNIQYF
TGTGCCAGCGGGGGGGCACGGAACATTCAGTACTTC
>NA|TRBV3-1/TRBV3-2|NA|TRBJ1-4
CASSQDTRTSPHEKLFF
TGTGCCAGCAGCCAAGATACCCGGACCAGCCCCCATGAAAAACTGTTTTTT
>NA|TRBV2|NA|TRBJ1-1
CASSPRFLGTEAFF
TGTGCCAGCAGCCCCAGGTTTTTGGGCACTGAAGCTTTCTTT
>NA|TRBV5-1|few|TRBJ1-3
CASSLHMDVDTIYF
TGCGCCAGCAGCTTACACATGGATGTAGACACCATATATTTT
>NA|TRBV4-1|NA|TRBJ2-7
CASSQEGGGPSYEQYF
TGCGCCAGCAGCCAGGAAGGCGGGGGCCCCTCCTACGAGCAGTACTTC
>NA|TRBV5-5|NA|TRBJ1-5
CASSLGGGLNQPQHF
TGTGCCAGCAGCTTAGGAGGGGGTCTCAATCAGCCCCAGCATTTT
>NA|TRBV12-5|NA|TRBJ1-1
CASGLAQGPFNTEAFF
TGTGCTAGTGGTTTGGCCCAGGGGCCTTTTAACACTGAAGCTTTCTTT
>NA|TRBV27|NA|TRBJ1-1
CASSLSNRDEAFF
TGTGCCAGCAGTTTATCGAACAGGGATGAAGCTTTCTTT
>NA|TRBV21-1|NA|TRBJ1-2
CASSKLGQGSVHGNYGYTF
TGTGCCAGCAGCAAACTCGGACAGGGTTCCGTTCATGGTAACTATGGCTACACCTTC
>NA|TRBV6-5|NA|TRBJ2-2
CASRGVANTGELFF
TGTGCCAGCAGAGGAGTCGCGAACACCGGGGAGCTGTTTTTT
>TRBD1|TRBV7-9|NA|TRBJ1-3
CASRGTDLENTIYF
TGTGCCAGCCGGGGGACAGATCTTGAAAACACCATATATTTT
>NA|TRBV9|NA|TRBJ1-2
CASSTKLDPSYGYTF
TGTGCCAGCAGCACCAAATTGGACCCGAGCTATGGCTACACCTTC
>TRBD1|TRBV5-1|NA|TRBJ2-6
CASSSGTGSSSGANVLTF
TGCGCCAGCAGCTCGGGGACAGGGAGCTCCTCTGGGGCCAACGTCCTGACTTTC
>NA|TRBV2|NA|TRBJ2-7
CASRTDNYEQYF
TGTGCCAGCAGGACAGACAACTACGAGCAGTACTTC